These T cell receptor beta chains were read from a single sample in a study of cytotoxic CD8 clonotypes in ibrutinib-treated CLL. Sequencing was performed with immunoSEQ multiplex PCR; in TCRdb, only in-frame clones are kept and a portion is missing. The table has some 290,000 clones, just under 80% seen once; the top ten hold over 5%. Sequencing was performed on PBMCs, taken before ibrutinib treatment. The receptors come from a human donor with chronic lymphocytic leukemia. The CDR3 runs from the conserved cysteine through the conserved F or W. D genes are given only for firm matches. The size entry is marked missing in some rows and otherwise reads once, few, many or a size class.

D gene	V gene	clone size	J gene	CDR3 DNA	CDR3 protein
TRBD1	TRBV2	.	TRBJ1-1	TGTGCCAGCAGTTGGGGACAGGGCGTGAACACTGAAGCTTTCTTT	CASSWGQGVNTEAFF
.	TRBV7-8	.	TRBJ2-5	TGTGCCAGCAGCTTAGTAGGGACCCAGTACTTC	CASSLVGTQYF
.	TRBV7-2	.	TRBJ1-1	TGTGCCAGCAGCCCACGGACTGGGGGCGAAGCTTTCTTT	CASSPRTGGEAFF
.	TRBV30	.	TRBJ1-3	TGTGCCTGGATCCCGGTGGGAAACACCATATATTTT	CAWIPVGNTIYF
.	TRBV29-1	.	TRBJ2-2	TGCAGCGTTCAACGGGGCCGTTCCACCGGGGAGCTGTTTTTT	CSVQRGRSTGELFF
.	TRBV11-2	.	TRBJ2-7	TGTGCCAGCAGCACAGAAGGGTACCCCCACGAGCAGTACTTC	CASSTEGYPHEQYF
.	TRBV5-1	.	TRBJ1-4	TGCGCCAGCAGCTTAGACTACAGGGCCAGAAATGAAAAACTGTTTTTT	CASSLDYRARNEKLFF
.	TRBV4-1	few	TRBJ2-2	TGCGCCAGCAGCCGGAATAGCGGCACCGGGGAGCTGTTTTTT	CASSRNSGTGELFF
TRBD1	TRBV19	few	TRBJ1-5	TGTGCCAGTAGTATGGGACAGGGGGCAGGTCAGCCCCAGCATTTT	CASSMGQGAGQPQHF
.	TRBV30	.	TRBJ1-3	TGTGCCTGGGAGGGGTCGAGCTCTGGAAACACCATATATTTT	CAWEGSSSGNTIYF
TRBD1	TRBV6-6	.	TRBJ1-1	TGTGCCAGCAGTACAGACAGGGCCTTTGAAGCTTTCTTT	CASSTDRAFEAFF
TRBD2	TRBV4-3	.	TRBJ2-7	TGCGCCAGCAGCCAAGACAGGACTAGCGGGAGCTCCTACGAGCAGTACTTC	CASSQDRTSGSSYEQYF
.	TRBV27	.	TRBJ2-7	TGTGCCAGCAGTTTGGTGGGGGCGGACGAGCAGTACTTC	CASSLVGADEQYF
.	TRBV5-1	.	TRBJ2-7	TGCGCCAGCAGCTTGGCACAGGGCTACGAGCAGTACTTC	CASSLAQGYEQYF
.	TRBV4-1	.	TRBJ1-5	TGCGCCAGCAGTCCAAGATTGGGGCAGAGCAATCAGCCCCAGCATTTT	CASSPRLGQSNQPQHF
TRBD1	TRBV20-1	.	TRBJ2-4	TGCAGTGCTTACCGGACAGGGTGGCAGTACTTC	CSAYRTGWQYF
.	TRBV19	.	TRBJ2-5	TGTGCCAGTAGTACGTTCCGCGTCCGGGACGAAGAGACCCAGTACTTC	CASSTFRVRDEETQYF
.	TRBV9	.	TRBJ1-4	TGTGCCAGCAGCGTAGGGACAGCGAATGAAAAACTGTTTTTT	CASSVGTANEKLFF
TRBD2	TRBV30	.	TRBJ2-2	TGTGCCTGGAGTATCCTAGCGGGAGTCACCGGGGAGCTGTTTTTT	CAWSILAGVTGELFF
.	TRBV19	.	TRBJ1-2	TGTGCCAGTAGTATTGATCTGGACAGCCACTATGGCTACACCTTC	CASSIDLDSHYGYTF
.	TRBV30	once	TRBJ1-4	TGTGCCTGGACACCTCGGGGTAATGAAAAACTGTTTTTT	CAWTPRGNEKLFF
TRBD2	TRBV4-1	few	TRBJ2-2	TGCGCCAGCAGCCAAGTAGAACTAGCGGGAGGTGCGAACACCGGGGAGCTGTTTTTT	CASSQVELAGGANTGELFF
.	TRBV10-2	.	TRBJ2-7	TGCGCCAGCAGGTTCGGCGGCTACGAGCAGTACTTC	CASRFGGYEQYF
TRBD2	TRBV7-6	.	TRBJ2-5	TGTGCCAGCAGCTTAGTGTATGCAGGACTAGGGGAGACCCAGTACTTC	CASSLVYAGLGETQYF
.	TRBV14	.	TRBJ2-1	TGTGCCAGCAGCCAAGATAGCCTGTTTCTCGGGAGCTCCTACAATGAGCAGTTCTTC	CASSQDSLFLGSSYNEQFF
TRBD2	TRBV7-6	.	TRBJ2-1	TGTGCCAGCAGCCCCAAGCTAGCGGGAGGGTCCTACAATGAGCAGTTCTTC	CASSPKLAGGSYNEQFF
TRBD1	TRBV6-6	once	TRBJ2-7	TGTGCCAGCAGCTTGACAGGGGGAAACTACGAGCAGTACTTC	CASSLTGGNYEQYF
.	TRBV5-4	.	TRBJ2-3	TGTGCCAGCTCCAGCACAGATACGCAGTATTTT	CASSSTDTQYF
.	TRBV5-1	once	TRBJ2-1	TGCGCCAGCAGCTTGCCTGTCTCCTACAATGAGCAGTTCTTC	CASSLPVSYNEQFF
TRBD2	TRBV5-1	.	TRBJ2-3	TGCGCCAGCAGCCGACTCACTAGCGTTAGCACAGATACGCAGTATTTT	CASSRLTSVSTDTQYF
.	TRBV5-1	.	TRBJ1-1	TGCGCCAGCAGCTTGGAAGGAGAAGCTTTCTTT	CASSLEGEAFF
.	TRBV18	.	TRBJ1-2	TGTGCCAGCTCGGACGGCGCTAACTATGGCTACACCTTC	CASSDGANYGYTF
.	TRBV7-6	.	TRBJ2-1	TGTGCCAGCAGCCTAACTTTCAGCGGGCTTGGCAATGAGCAGTTCTTC	CASSLTFSGLGNEQFF
.	TRBV7-3	.	TRBJ2-1	TGTGCCAGCAGCTTAGGCGGCGGGTCGGCCAATGAGCAGTTCTTC	CASSLGGGSANEQFF
.	TRBV5-4	.	TRBJ2-7	TGTGCCAGCAGCTCTACTCCCGCCGGGGAGCAGTACTTC	CASSSTPAGEQYF
.	TRBV28	.	TRBJ2-3	TGTGCCAGCAGCTATCTATCCAGGGGGCAGTATTTT	CASSYLSRGQYF
.	TRBV10-3	.	TRBJ2-1	TGTGCCATCAGTGAGTCCGCGTGGGGGAACAATGAGCAGTTCTTC	CAISESAWGNNEQFF